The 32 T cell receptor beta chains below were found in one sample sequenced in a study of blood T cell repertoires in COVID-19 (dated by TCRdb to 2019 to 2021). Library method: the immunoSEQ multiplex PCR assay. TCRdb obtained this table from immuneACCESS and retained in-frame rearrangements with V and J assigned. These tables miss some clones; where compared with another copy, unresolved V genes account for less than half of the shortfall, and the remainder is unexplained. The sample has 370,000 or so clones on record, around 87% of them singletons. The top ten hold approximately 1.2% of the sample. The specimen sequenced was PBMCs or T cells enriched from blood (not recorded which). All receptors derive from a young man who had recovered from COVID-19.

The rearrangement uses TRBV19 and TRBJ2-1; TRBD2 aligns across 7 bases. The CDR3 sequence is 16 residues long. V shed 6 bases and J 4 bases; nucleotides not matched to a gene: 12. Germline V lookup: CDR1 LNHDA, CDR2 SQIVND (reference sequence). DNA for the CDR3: TGTGCCAGTAGCCGGTATAGCGGGCCGATTTACAATGAGCAGTTCTTC. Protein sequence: CASSRYSGPIYNEQFF.

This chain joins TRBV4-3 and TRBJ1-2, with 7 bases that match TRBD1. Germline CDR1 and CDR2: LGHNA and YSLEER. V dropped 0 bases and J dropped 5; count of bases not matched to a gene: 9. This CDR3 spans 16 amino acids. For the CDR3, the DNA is TGCGCCAGCAGCCAAGATCTCACAGGGGAGCCTTATGGCTACACCTTC. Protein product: CASSQDLTGEPYGYTF.

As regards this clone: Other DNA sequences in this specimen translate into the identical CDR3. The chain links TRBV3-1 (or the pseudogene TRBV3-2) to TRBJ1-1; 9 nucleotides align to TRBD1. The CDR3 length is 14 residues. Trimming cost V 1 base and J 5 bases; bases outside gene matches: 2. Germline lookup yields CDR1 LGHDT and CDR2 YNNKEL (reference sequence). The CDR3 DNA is TGTGCCAGCAGCCAAGGACAGGGGGGAACTGAAGCTTTCTTT. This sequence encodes CASSQGQGGTEAFF.

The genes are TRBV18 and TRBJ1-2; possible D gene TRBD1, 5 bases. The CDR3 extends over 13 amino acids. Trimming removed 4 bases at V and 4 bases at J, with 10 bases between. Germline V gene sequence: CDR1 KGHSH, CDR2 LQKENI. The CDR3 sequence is CASSLDSSYGYTF. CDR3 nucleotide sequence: TGTGCCAGCTCACTAGACAGTAGCTATGGCTACACCTTC.

CDR3 sequence: CATDSYGYTF. DNA for the CDR3: TGTGCCACCGACAGCTATGGCTACACCTTC. This chain joins TRBV2 and TRBJ1-2; the D gene is possibly TRBD1 (5 bases). From germline, CDR1 is SNHLY and CDR2 FYNNEI. V was cut by 10 bases and J by 4 bases, with 7 bases left in between. This CDR3 comprises 10 residues.

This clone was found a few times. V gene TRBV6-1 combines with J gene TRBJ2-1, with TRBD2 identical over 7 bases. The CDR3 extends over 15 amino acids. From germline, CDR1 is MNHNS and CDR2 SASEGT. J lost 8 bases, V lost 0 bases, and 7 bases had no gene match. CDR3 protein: CASSEAPGTNDEQFF. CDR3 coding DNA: TGTGCCAGCAGTGAAGCTCCCGGGACTAACGATGAGCAGTTCTTC.

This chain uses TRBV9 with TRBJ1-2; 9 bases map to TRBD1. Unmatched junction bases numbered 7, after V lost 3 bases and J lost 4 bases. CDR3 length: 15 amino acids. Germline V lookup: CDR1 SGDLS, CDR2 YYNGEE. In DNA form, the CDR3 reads TGTGCCAGCAGCGCCACAGGGGGCGCAGGCTATGGCTACACCTTC. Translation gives CASSATGGAGYGYTF. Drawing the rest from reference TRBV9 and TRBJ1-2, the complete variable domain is DSGVTQTPKHLITATGQRVTLRCSPRSGDLSVYWYQQSLDQGLQFLIQYYNGEERAKGNILERFSAQQFPDLHSELNLSSLELGDSALYFCASSATGGAGYGYTFGSGTRLTVV.

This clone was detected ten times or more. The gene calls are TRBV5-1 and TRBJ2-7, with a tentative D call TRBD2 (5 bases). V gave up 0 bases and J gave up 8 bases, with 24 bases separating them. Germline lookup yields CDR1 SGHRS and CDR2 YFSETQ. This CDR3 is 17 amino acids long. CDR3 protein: CASSLARPQYPGGKQYF. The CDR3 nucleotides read TGCGCCAGCAGCTTGGCCCGGCCCCAATATCCCGGAGGAAAGCAGTACTTC.

The CDR3 loop reads CASSGKRDRETDYTF. The CDR3 DNA is TGTGCCAGCAGCGGAAAACGGGACAGGGAAACGGACTACACCTTC. The J gene is TRBJ1-2, the V gene TRBV9; 9 bases agree with TRBD1. This CDR3 comprises 15 residues. Germline V CDR1 and CDR2: SGDLS, YYNGEE. V was pared by 3 bases and J by 10 bases, with 13 bases of the junction left unmatched.

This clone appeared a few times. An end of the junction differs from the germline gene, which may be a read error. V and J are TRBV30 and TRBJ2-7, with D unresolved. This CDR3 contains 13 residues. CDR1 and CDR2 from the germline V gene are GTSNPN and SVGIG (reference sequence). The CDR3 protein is CAWSGASSHEQYF. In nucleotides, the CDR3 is TGTGCCTGGAGTGGGGCCAGCTCCCACGAGCAGTACTTC. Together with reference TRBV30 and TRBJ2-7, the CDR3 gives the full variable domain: SQTIHQWPATLVQPVGSPLSLECTVEGTSNPNLYWYRQAAGRGLQLLFYSVGIGQISSEVPQNLSASRPQDRQFILSSKKLLLSDSGFYLCAWSGASSHEQYFGPGTRLTVT.

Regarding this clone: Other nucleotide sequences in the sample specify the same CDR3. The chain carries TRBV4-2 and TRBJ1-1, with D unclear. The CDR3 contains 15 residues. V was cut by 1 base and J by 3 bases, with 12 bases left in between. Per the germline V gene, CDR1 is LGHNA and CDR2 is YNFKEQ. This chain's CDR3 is CASSQVSGQDTEAFF. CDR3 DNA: TGTGCCAGCAGCCAAGTTTCTGGCCAGGACACTGAAGCTTTCTTT.

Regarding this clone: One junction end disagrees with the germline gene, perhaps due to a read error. The CDR3 is CASSQMTSSEQYF. In DNA form, the CDR3 reads TGTGCCAGCAGCCAAATGACATCCTCCGAGCAGTACTTC. The V and J genes are TRBV3-1 (or the pseudogene TRBV3-2) and TRBJ2-7; D is unresolved. CDR3 length: 13 amino acids. Germline V gene sequence: CDR1 LGHDT, CDR2 YNNKEL (reference sequence).

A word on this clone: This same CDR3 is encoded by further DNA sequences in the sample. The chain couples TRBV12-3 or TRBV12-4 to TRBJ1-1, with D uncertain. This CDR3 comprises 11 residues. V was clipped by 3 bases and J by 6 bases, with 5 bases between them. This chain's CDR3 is CASSLRSEAFF. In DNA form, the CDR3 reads TGTGCCAGCAGTTTGCGGTCTGAAGCTTTCTTT.

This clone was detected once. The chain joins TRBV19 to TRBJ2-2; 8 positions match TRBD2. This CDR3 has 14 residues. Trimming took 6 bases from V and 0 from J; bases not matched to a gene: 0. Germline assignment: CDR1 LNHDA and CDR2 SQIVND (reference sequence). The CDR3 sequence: CASRGLANTGELFF. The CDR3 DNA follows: TGTGCCAGTAGGGGACTAGCGAACACCGGGGAGCTGTTTTTT.

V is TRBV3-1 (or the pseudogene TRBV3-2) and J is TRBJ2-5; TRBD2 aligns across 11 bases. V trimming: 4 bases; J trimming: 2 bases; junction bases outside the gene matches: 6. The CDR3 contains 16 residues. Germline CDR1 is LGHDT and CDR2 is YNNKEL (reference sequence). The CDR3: CASSPGLAGGQETQYF. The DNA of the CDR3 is TGTGCCAGCAGCCCTGGTCTAGCGGGGGGTCAAGAGACCCAGTACTTC.

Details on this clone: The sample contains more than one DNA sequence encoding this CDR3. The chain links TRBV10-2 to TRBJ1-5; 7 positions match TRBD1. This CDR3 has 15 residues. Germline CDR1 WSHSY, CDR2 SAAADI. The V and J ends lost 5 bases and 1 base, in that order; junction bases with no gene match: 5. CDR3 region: CASSLDRASNQPQHF. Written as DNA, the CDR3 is TGCGCCAGCAGTTTAGACAGGGCGAGCAATCAGCCCCAGCATTTT.

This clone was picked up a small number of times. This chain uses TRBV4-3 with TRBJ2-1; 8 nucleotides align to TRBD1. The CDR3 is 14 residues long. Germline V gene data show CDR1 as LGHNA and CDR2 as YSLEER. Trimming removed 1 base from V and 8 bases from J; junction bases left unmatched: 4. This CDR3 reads CASSQADRDDEQFF. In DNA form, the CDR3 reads TGCGCCAGCAGCCAAGCGGACAGGGACGATGAGCAGTTCTTC.

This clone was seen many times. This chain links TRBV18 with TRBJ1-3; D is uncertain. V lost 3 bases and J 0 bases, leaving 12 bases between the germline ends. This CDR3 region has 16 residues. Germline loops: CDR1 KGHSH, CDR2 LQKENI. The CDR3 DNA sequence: TGTGCCAGCTCACCCGCGGCGGCCTACTCTGGAAACACCATATATTTT. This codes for CASSPAAAYSGNTIYF.

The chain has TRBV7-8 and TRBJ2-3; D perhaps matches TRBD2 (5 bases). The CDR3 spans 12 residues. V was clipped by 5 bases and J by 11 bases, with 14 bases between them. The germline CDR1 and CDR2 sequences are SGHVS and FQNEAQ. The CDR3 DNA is TGTGCCAGCAGCCCCCCGCTAGCTAGGCAGTATTTT. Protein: CASSPPLARQYF.

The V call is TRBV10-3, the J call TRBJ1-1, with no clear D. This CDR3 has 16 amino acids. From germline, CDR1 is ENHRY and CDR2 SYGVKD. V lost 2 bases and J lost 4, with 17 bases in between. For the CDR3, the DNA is TGTGCCATCAGTGAGCCGACGGATCCGAGGTCCACTGAAGCTTTCTTT. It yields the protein CAISEPTDPRSTEAFF.

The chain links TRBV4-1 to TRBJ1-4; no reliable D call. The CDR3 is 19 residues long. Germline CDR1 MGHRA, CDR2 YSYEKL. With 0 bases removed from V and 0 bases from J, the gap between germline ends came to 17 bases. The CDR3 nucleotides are TGCGCCAGCAGCCAAGATCCCAACACTGGGAGCCCAACTAATGAAAAACTGTTTTTT. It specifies CASSQDPNTGSPTNEKLFF.

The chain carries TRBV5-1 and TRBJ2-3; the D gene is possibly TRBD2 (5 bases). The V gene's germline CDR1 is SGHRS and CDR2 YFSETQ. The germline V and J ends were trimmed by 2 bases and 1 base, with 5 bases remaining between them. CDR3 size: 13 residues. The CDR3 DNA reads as TGCGCCAGCAGCTTCGGGGGCACAGATACGCAGTATTTT. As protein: CASSFGGTDTQYF.

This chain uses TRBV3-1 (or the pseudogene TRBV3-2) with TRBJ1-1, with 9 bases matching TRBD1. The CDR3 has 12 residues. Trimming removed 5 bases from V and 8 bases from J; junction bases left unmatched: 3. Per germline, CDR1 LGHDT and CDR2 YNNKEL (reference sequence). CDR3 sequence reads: CASSVQGAEAFF. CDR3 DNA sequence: TGTGCCAGCAGCGTACAGGGGGCGGAAGCTTTCTTT.

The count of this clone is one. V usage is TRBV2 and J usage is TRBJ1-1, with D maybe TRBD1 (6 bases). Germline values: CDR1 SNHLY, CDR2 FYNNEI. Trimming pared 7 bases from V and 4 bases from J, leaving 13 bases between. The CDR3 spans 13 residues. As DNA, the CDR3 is TGTGCCAGCAACGGGGGCGGGGGCACTGAAGCTTTCTTT. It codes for CASNGGGGTEAFF.

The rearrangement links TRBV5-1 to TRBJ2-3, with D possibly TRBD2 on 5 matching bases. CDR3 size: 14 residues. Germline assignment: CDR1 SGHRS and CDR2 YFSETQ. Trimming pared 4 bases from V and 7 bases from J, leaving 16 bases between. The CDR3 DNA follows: TGCGCCAGCAGCCAAAAGTTACCGGGGAATACGCAGTATTTT. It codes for CASSQKLPGNTQYF.

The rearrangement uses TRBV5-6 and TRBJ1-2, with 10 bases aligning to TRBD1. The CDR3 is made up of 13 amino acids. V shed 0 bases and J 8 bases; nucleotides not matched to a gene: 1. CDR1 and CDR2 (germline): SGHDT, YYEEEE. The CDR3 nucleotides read TGTGCCAGCAGCTTGGGACAGGGGGCAGGCTACACCTTC. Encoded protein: CASSLGQGAGYTF. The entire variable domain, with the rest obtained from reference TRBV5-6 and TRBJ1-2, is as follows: DAGVTQSPTHLIKTRGQQVTLRCSPKSGHDTVSWYQQALGQGPQFIFQYYEEEERQRGNFPDRFSGHQFPNYSSELNVNALLLGDSALYLCASSLGQGAGYTFGSGTRLTVV.

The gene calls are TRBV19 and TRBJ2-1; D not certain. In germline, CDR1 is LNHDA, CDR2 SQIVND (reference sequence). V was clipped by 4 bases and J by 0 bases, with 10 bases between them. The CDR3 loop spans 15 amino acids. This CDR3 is CASSTSSSSYNEQFF. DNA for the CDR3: TGTGCCAGTAGTACCTCTTCCAGCTCCTACAATGAGCAGTTCTTC. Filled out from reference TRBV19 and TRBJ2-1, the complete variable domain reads DGGITQSPKYLFRKEGQNVTLSCEQNLNHDAMYWYRQDPGQGLRLIYYSQIVNDFQKGDIAEGYSVSREKKESFPLTVTSAQKNPTAFYLCASSTSSSSYNEQFFGPGTRLTVL.

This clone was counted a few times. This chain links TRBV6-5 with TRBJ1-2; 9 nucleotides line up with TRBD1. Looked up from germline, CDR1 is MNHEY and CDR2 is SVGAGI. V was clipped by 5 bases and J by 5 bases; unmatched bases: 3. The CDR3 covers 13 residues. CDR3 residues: CASSRGTGYGYTF. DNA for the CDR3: TGTGCCAGCAGTCGCGGGACAGGGTATGGCTACACCTTC.

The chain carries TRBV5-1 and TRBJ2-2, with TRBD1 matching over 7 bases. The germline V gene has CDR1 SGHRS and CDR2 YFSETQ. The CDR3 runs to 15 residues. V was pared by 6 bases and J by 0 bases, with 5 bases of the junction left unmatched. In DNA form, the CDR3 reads TGCGCCAGCACCCAGGGGGATTCGAACACCGGGGAGCTGTTTTTT. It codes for CASTQGDSNTGELFF.

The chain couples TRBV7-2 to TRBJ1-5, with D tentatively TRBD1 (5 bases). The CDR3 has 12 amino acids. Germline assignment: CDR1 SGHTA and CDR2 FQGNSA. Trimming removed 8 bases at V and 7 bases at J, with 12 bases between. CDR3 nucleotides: TGTGCCAGCGGGGGGGTTGGGCAGCCCCAGCATTTT. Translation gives CASGGVGQPQHF.

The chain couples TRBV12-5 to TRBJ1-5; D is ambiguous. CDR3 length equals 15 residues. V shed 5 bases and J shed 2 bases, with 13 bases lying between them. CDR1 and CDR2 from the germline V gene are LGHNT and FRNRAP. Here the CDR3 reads CASGPGSTGNQPQHF. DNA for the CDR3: TGTGCTAGTGGTCCCGGGTCCACGGGCAATCAGCCCCAGCATTTT.

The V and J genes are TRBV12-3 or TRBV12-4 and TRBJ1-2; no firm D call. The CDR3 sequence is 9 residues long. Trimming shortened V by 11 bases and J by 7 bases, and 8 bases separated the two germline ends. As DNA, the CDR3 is TGTGCCGAAGACTGTGGCTACACCTTC. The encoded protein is CAEDCGYTF.